The sequence of this T cell receptor beta chain was determined in a study of blood T cell repertoires in COVID-19. Study summary: T cells, B-cell-depleted T cells, or PBMCs provided the cDNA or gDNA that served as material.

Using immunoSEQ multiplex PCR, the repertoire was profiled, and TCRdb retains in-frame clones only, with some absent. The sample comprises 300,000 to 400,000 clones, over 85% of which are singletons, and roughly 2.5% rests with the top ten. Residents of 24 US areas, aged roughly 18 to 95 years, made up the participants. Recovered status in Cohort 3 required two negative PCRs, clearance, or symptom resolution. Germline CDR1 reads SGHKS; CDR2 reads YYEKEE (reference sequence). The V gene end was trimmed by 3 bases and the J gene end by 3 bases; junction bases not matched to a gene: 7. This CDR3 has 16 residues.

This chain joins TRBV5-5 and TRBJ2-1; 9 nucleotides align to TRBD1. The specimen sequenced was PBMCs or T cells enriched from blood (not recorded which). This TCR came from a man between 60 and 70 years old who had recovered from COVID-19. The CDR3, as DNA: TGTGCCAGCAGCTGGGAACAGGGGGCCGACTACAATGAGCAGTTCTTC. Protein sequence: CASSWEQGADYNEQFF.